This TCR beta chain was sequenced during a study of cytomegalovirus exposure and HLA in healthy donors. Sequencing used immunoSEQ multiplex PCR; TCRdb keeps in-frame clones, though not all of them. The sample yields about 130,000 clones, roughly 90% seen once. CDR1 SGHDN and CDR2 FVKESK come from the germline V gene. The CDR3 spans 14 residues. V dropped 5 bases and J dropped 4; count of bases not matched to a gene: 2. Study-wide findings and caveats: The study flagged some 170 TCR beta chains as cytomegalovirus-associated. Among TCR sequences, most were rare, though some public TCRs appeared in many donors. Using the classifier, cytomegalovirus status was reportedly diagnosed with high specificity and sensitivity.

On this clone itself: The antigen remains undetermined.

The receptor comes from a man between 25 and 39 years old in good health and CMV-seronegative. Material for sequencing was PBMCs. The rearrangement links TRBV14 to TRBJ2-7, with 13 bases fitting TRBD2. CDR3 in DNA: TGTGCCAGCAGCGGACTAGCGGGAGTTTACGAGCAGTACTTC. It translates to CASSGLAGVYEQYF.